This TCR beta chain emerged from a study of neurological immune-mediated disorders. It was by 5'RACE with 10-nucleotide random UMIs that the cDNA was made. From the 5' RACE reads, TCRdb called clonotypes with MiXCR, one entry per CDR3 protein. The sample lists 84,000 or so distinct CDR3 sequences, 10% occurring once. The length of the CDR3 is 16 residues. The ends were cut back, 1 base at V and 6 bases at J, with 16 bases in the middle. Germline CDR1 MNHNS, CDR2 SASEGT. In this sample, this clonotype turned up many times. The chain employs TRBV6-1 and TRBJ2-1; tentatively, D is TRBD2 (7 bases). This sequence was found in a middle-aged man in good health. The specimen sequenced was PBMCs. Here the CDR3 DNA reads TGTGCCAGCAGTGAAGTGGCGGGGGCTCTGGGCAATGAGCAGTTCTTC. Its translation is CASSEVAGALGNEQFF.